Each of the 28 T cell receptor beta chains below was sequenced from the same sample in a study of blood T cells in healthy people across ages. Combining a sample-barcoded 5' primer with a J-beta primer mix, a second PCR ran for roughly 6 to 11 cycles. TCRdb itself ran the 5' RACE reads through MiXCR, one entry per CDR3 protein. The sample lists approximately 1,000,000 distinct CDR3 sequences, around two fifths occurring once. The sample was blood. The origin of the receptors is a man younger than 30 in good health.

V and J are TRBV4-3 and TRBJ1-1; D is unclear. The CDR3 consists of 15 residues. Deletions cut 0 bases from V and 4 bases from J, with 12 bases between. Germline CDR1 reads LGHNA; CDR2 reads YSLEER. CDR3 sequence (DNA): TGCGCCAGCAGCCAAGATGGACGAGGGTCCACTGAAGCTTTCTTT. This encodes CASSQDGRGSTEAFF.

In its sample, this clonotype was seen a few times. Here the CDR3 reads CASSRGTPEGNTIYF. The CDR3 DNA follows: TGTGCCAGCAGTAGAGGGACTCCCGAAGGAAACACCATATATTTT. The chain combines TRBV6-4 with TRBJ1-3; D possibly corresponds to TRBD1 (5 bases). The CDR3 contains 15 residues. The ends were cut back, 5 bases at V and 4 bases at J, with 15 bases in the middle. Germline CDR1 MRHNA, CDR2 SNTAGT.

This clonotype was found many times. An end of the junction does not agree with germline; a read error may underlie this. This chain joins TRBV7-2 and TRBJ2-5; D remains unclear. The CDR3 contains 13 residues. From germline, CDR1 is SGHTA and CDR2 FQGNSA. The CDR3 loop is CASSPSSQETQYF. The CDR3 DNA sequence: TGCGCCAGCAGCCCCAGTTCGCAAGAGACCCAGTACTTC.

This sequence joins TRBV7-9 and TRBJ1-1; 8 nucleotides agree with TRBD1. The CDR3 contains 16 residues. V lost 5 bases, J lost 3 bases, and 11 bases stayed unmatched. The germline CDR1 and CDR2 sequences are SEHNR and FQNEAQ (reference sequence). The chain's CDR3 is CASSQLGQARDTEAFF. The DNA for the CDR3 is TGTGCCAGCAGCCAGCTGGGACAGGCGAGGGACACTGAAGCTTTCTTT. The whole variable domain, filled in from reference TRBV7-9 and TRBJ1-1, reads DTGVSQNPRHKITKRGQNVTFRCDPISEHNRLYWYRQTLGQGPEFLTYFQNEAQLEKSRLLSDRFSAERPKGSFSTLEIQRTEQGDSAMYLCASSQLGQARDTEAFFGQGTRLTVV.

In its sample, this clonotype was seen a few times. The CDR3 sequence: CSAASGVDEQFF. The CDR3, as DNA: TGCAGTGCTGCCAGCGGGGTAGATGAGCAGTTCTTC. This chain links TRBV20-1 with TRBJ2-1; 7 positions match TRBD2. V gave up 5 bases and J gave up 8 bases; unmatched junction bases: 6. Germline CDR1 is DFQATT and CDR2 is SNEGSKA (reference sequence). This CDR3 contains 12 residues.

The V gene is TRBV7-2, the J gene TRBJ1-6, with D tentatively TRBD1 (5 bases). CDR3 length: 14 residues. The V end was cut by 2 bases, the J end by 9 bases, with 11 bases between. Germline V gene data show CDR1 as SGHTA and CDR2 as FQGNSA. In nucleotides, the CDR3 is TGTGCCAGCAGCTTAAAACCAGGGAGTTCACCCCTCCACTTT. This gives the protein CASSLKPGSSPLHF.

The chain combines TRBV27 with TRBJ2-7, with 9 bases identical to TRBD2. The CDR3 length is 13 residues. The germline gives CDR1 MNHEY, CDR2 SMNVEV (reference sequence). After removal of 8 bases from V and 7 bases from J, the junction contained 9 bases not matched to a gene. CDR3 bases: TGTGCCAGCCGACTTAGCGGGGGAAATGAGCAGTACTTC. It specifies CASRLSGGNEQYF.

This chain joins TRBV2 and TRBJ2-1, with D possibly TRBD1 on 5 matching bases. Germline V gives CDR1 SNHLY, CDR2 FYNNEI. The V end lost 8 bases, the J end lost 7 bases, and 12 bases lay between the germline ends. CDR3 length equals 12 residues. The CDR3 spells CASRKQDNEQFF. The CDR3 nucleotides read TGTGCCAGCCGAAAACAGGATAATGAGCAGTTCTTC.

The rearrangement links TRBV5-4 to TRBJ2-4, with unresolved D. The end of the DNA fits TRBJ2-7 better, so the J call may be wrong. This CDR3 region has 15 residues. Per the germline V gene, CDR1 is SGHNT and CDR2 is YYREEE (reference sequence). Here the CDR3 DNA reads TGTGCCAGCAGCTTGTGGCTTGGGCCTCGCTACGAGCAGTACTTC. Translated, it gives CASSLWLGPRYEQYF.

This clonotype has only one observation. A much larger clonotype is one base distant, so this may be a read error. The chain links TRBV21-1 to TRBJ1-1; the table names TRBD1, a call not compared with the DNA. TRBV21-1 is an annotated pseudogene. The CDR3 covers 14 residues. For the CDR3, the DNA is TGTACCAGCTATACAGGAACGAAGAACACTGAAGCTTTCTTT. It translates to CTSYTGTKNTEAFF.

V and J are TRBV4-1 and TRBJ2-7; TRBD1 agrees at 8 bases. The CDR3 runs 15 residues. The V and J ends lost 4 bases and 6 bases, in that order; junction bases with no gene match: 11. Germline V gene lookup returns CDR1 MGHRA and CDR2 YSYEKL. CDR3 residues: CASSRSDRDIREQYF. The CDR3 DNA sequence: TGCGCCAGCAGCCGTTCGGACAGGGACATTCGCGAGCAGTACTTC.

V is TRBV7-3 and J is TRBJ1-2, with D maybe TRBD1 (5 bases). The germline gives CDR1 SGHTA, CDR2 FQGTGA. V was shortened by 5 bases and J by 4 bases, with 26 bases between the two germline ends. The CDR3 is 18 amino acids. CDR3 nucleotide sequence: TGTGCCAGCAGCCCACCCCTTATAGACAGTCTGGGTCTCTATGGCTACACCTTC. This codes for CASSPPLIDSLGLYGYTF.

The V gene is TRBV5-1, the J gene TRBJ2-1; TRBD2 matches 10 bases. V lost 2 bases to trimming and J lost 8 bases; unmatched junction nucleotides: 7. The CDR3 is 15 residues long. Per the germline V gene, CDR1 is SGHRS and CDR2 is YFSETQ. CDR3 residues: CASSFLAGVGDEQFF. The DNA of the CDR3 is TGCGCCAGCAGCTTTCTAGCGGGAGTAGGGGATGAGCAGTTCTTC.

Here the CDR3 DNA reads TGTGCCAGCAGTTCCTCTGGCTACACCTTC. Translation gives CASSSSGYTF. The chain links TRBV28 to TRBJ1-2; D unresolved. CDR1 and CDR2 (germline): MDHEN, SYDVKM. Trimming shortened V by 4 bases and J by 7 bases, and 4 bases separated the two germline ends. This CDR3 region has 10 residues.

The rearrangement joins TRBV3-1 to TRBJ2-4; the D gene is possibly TRBD1 (6 bases). This CDR3 has 19 amino acids. From germline, CDR1 is LGHDT and CDR2 YNNKEL (reference sequence). Trimming shortened V by 2 bases and J by 0 bases, and 20 bases separated the two germline ends. In DNA, the CDR3 is TGTGCCAGCAGCCAACCCCTCTCATGGGGGCATGCAGCCAAAAACATTCAGTACTTC. Translated, it gives CASSQPLSWGHAAKNIQYF.

This sequence joins TRBV5-6 and TRBJ1-1, with D hard to call. V was cut by 0 bases and J by 7 bases, with 10 bases left in between. This CDR3 spans 13 amino acids. In germline, CDR1 is SGHDT, CDR2 YYEEEE. CDR3 in DNA: TGTGCCAGCAGCTTGGCCGGCGGTAATGAAGCTTTCTTT. It codes for CASSLAGGNEAFF.

This chain uses TRBV12-3 or TRBV12-4 with TRBJ2-7; 11 bases match TRBD1. The J segment lost 7 bases and the V segment lost 4 bases, leaving 24 bases of the junction unmatched. The CDR3 totals 20 residues. CDR3 in amino acids: CASSSFGWDRGVWWDNEQYF. CDR3 coding DNA: TGTGCCAGCAGTTCGTTCGGGTGGGACAGGGGGGTTTGGTGGGACAATGAGCAGTACTTC.

Details on this clonotype: A much larger clone lies a single base off, so this may be a read error. The chain joins TRBV7-2 to TRBJ1-2, with 10 nucleotides matching TRBD1. The CDR3 loop spans 16 amino acids. After removal of 4 bases from V and 6 bases from J, the junction contained 11 bases not matched to a gene. The germline gives CDR1 SGHTA, CDR2 FQGNSA. The CDR3, as DNA: TGTGCCAGCAGCTCCAGACAGGGGGCTTCTTACCATGGCTACACCTTC. This gives the protein CASSSRQGASYHGYTF.

The chain links TRBV27 to TRBJ2-5, with 11 bases lining up with TRBD2. V shed 9 bases, J shed 2 bases, and the junction held 5 bases outside the gene matches. The CDR3 spans 14 residues. Germline V gives CDR1 MNHEY, CDR2 SMNVEV (reference sequence). The CDR3 reads CARLTSGEQETQYF. CDR3 DNA: TGTGCCAGACTGACTAGCGGGGAGCAAGAGACCCAGTACTTC.

The rearrangement joins TRBV5-1 to TRBJ2-1; no clear D gene. The CDR3 is 15 amino acids. The germline V gene encodes CDR1 SGHRS and CDR2 YFSETQ. V shed 0 bases and J shed 5 bases, with 12 bases lying between them. The CDR3 is CASSLGVRLNNEQFF. DNA of the CDR3: TGCGCCAGCAGCTTGGGGGTCCGTCTGAACAATGAGCAGTTCTTC.

The rearrangement uses TRBV7-3 and TRBJ2-3; unclear D gene. The CDR3 has 14 amino acids. The V and J ends lost 5 bases and 1 base respectively, with 10 bases between them. Germline loops: CDR1 SGHTA, CDR2 FQGTGA. CDR3 bases: TGTGCCAGCAGCCCACAGTTACGCACAGATACGCAGTATTTT. Its translation: CASSPQLRTDTQYF.

The chain links TRBV12-3 or TRBV12-4 to TRBJ1-5; no reliable D call. The germline V and J ends were trimmed by 5 bases and 6 bases, with 14 bases remaining between them. CDR3 length equals 14 residues. Here the CDR3 reads CASSVPAVGQPQHF. The CDR3 DNA follows: TGTGCCAGCAGTGTCCCCGCGGTAGGTCAGCCCCAGCATTTT.

The CDR3 DNA reads as TGTGCCAGCACTGCCAGGGGGCTTTTCACAGATACGCAGTATTTT. Residues: CASTARGLFTDTQYF. The chain joins TRBV28 to TRBJ2-3; 8 bases agree with TRBD1. V shed 7 bases, J shed 2 bases, and the junction held 8 bases outside the gene matches. The CDR3 contains 15 residues. Germline V gene sequence: CDR1 MDHEN, CDR2 SYDVKM.

The chain employs TRBV18 and TRBJ1-1; D remains ambiguous. The V gene's germline CDR1 is KGHSH and CDR2 LQKENI. V dropped 3 bases and J dropped 6 bases, with 17 bases sitting between them. This CDR3 has 15 residues. The CDR3: CASSPRTTGQAEAFF. The CDR3 DNA reads as TGTGCCAGCTCACCGAGAACAACCGGGCAGGCTGAAGCTTTCTTT.

The chain carries TRBV4-1 and TRBJ2-3; 7 nucleotides agree with TRBD2. The CDR3 sequence is 15 residues long. In germline, CDR1 is MGHRA, CDR2 YSYEKL. Losses at the gene ends were 2 bases for V and 3 bases for J; bases not matched to a gene: 5. CDR3 sequence reads: CASSQKPAGTDTQYF. The CDR3 nucleotides read TGCGCCAGCAGCCAAAAACCAGCGGGGACAGATACGCAGTATTTT.

This clonotype was observed a handful of times. The rearrangement joins TRBV5-1 to TRBJ1-2; D is undetermined. The V gene lost 0 bases and the J gene lost 2 bases, with 8 bases spanning the gap. This CDR3 is 14 amino acids long. Germline V gene data show CDR1 as SGHRS and CDR2 as YFSETQ. CDR3 sequence: CASSLAPDNYGYTF. CDR3 sequence (DNA): TGCGCCAGCAGCTTGGCTCCTGACAACTATGGCTACACCTTC.

This sequence joins TRBV2 and TRBJ2-2; the D call may be TRBD1 or TRBD2 (5 bases each). Per the germline V gene, CDR1 is SNHLY and CDR2 is FYNNEI. With 4 bases removed from V and 3 bases from J, the gap between germline ends came to 9 bases. CDR3 length: 14 amino acids. CDR3 residues: CASSVRDDTGELFF. CDR3 coding DNA: TGTGCCAGCAGTGTCAGGGACGACACCGGGGAGCTGTTTTTT.

The V gene is TRBV4-1, the J gene TRBJ1-5, with a tentative D call TRBD1 (5 bases). The CDR3 is 18 amino acids. Between the trimmed V and J ends, which lost 5 bases and 1 base, there was a span of 21 bases. CDR1 and CDR2 (germline): MGHRA, YSYEKL. The CDR3 nucleotides are TGCGCCAGCAGCGACGGACAATGGGCGGATGGGAGCAATCAGCCCCAGCATTTT. Translation gives CASSDGQWADGSNQPQHF.